The 5 T cell receptor beta chains below all came from one sample that was sequenced in a study of post-analysis software for immune sequencing data (dated by TCRdb to between 2014 and 2017). What the authors observed across the whole study: Patients showed significantly higher frequencies than controls for roughly five TRBV segments, among them TRBV5-6, TRBV5-1 and TRBV20-1.

Libraries came from PCR. The sequencer was an Illumina HiSeq 2500. To reduce PCR and sequencing biases, unique molecular identifiers were built into the TCR beta cDNA libraries. TCRdb's own reprocessing of the public reads used fastp at Q25 and MiXCR and kept productive beta chains. Each CDR3 protein appears once, grouped with its most common genes and DNA. Here the sample has some 690,000 distinct CDR3 sequences; 55% to 60% occur a single time. About 11% of the sample comes from the top ten. These receptors have no known antigen. Specimen: blood. The receptors shown here come from a girl aged 2 to 10 with multiple sclerosis.

This sequence joins TRBV5-1 and TRBJ2-5, with 10 bases fitting TRBD1. Germline-derived CDR1 and CDR2 are SGHRS and YFSETQ. The CDR3 is made up of 15 amino acids. V was pared by 0 bases and J by 5 bases, with 4 bases of the junction left unmatched. CDR3 sequence (DNA): TGCGCCAGCAGCTTGGGGACAGGGGGTCACGAGACCCAGTACTTC. Translating gives CASSLGTGGHETQYF.

V gene TRBV9 combines with J gene TRBJ1-2, with 10 bases aligning to TRBD1. The CDR3 spans 16 residues. After removal of 3 bases from V and 2 bases from J, the junction contained 7 bases not matched to a gene. CDR1 is SGDLS, CDR2 YYNGEE, per germline. In DNA form, the CDR3 reads TGTGCCAGCAGCGAGACAGGGGGCGCGAAAAACTATGGCTACACCTTC. Protein: CASSETGGAKNYGYTF.

The DNA for the CDR3 is TGTGCCAGCAGCCCTCGGGGGAGAGGGAATGAGCAGTTCTTC. It is translated as CASSPRGRGNEQFF. The chain couples TRBV7-3 to TRBJ2-1; D might be TRBD2 (6 bases). The V gene's germline CDR1 is SGHTA and CDR2 FQGTGA. The CDR3 spans 14 residues. Trimming pared 5 bases from V and 7 bases from J, leaving 15 bases between.

The V call is TRBV6-5, the J call TRBJ2-7; no clear D. Looked up from germline, CDR1 is MNHEY and CDR2 is SVGAGI. The ends were cut back, 6 bases at V and 2 bases at J, with 17 bases in the middle. CDR3 length: 15 residues. The CDR3 DNA follows: TGTGCCAGCAGCCTGGCTGGCCAGCCGGCCTACGAGCAGTACTTC. It encodes CASSLAGQPAYEQYF.

This clonotype was recorded a few times. This rearrangement joins TRBV29-1 to TRBJ1-1; 8 positions match TRBD1. CDR1 is SQVTM, CDR2 ANQGSEA, per germline. J lost 1 base, V lost 7 bases, and 11 bases had no gene match. CDR3 length equals 15 residues. CDR3 sequence (DNA): TGCAGCGCCGGAGGCAAACAGGGGGGGAACACTGAAGCTTTCTTT. It yields the protein CSAGGKQGGNTEAFF.